The rows below give T cell receptor beta chains drawn from one sample of a study of T cell responses to AZD1222 COVID-19 vaccine. The table came from immunoSEQ multiplex PCR; TCRdb's copy has only in-frame clones and leaves some out. The sample has 200,000 to 300,000 clones, more than 80% seen once. Sequencing was performed on peripheral blood, taken on day 0 of AZD1222 vaccination. The receptors here all came from an adult in good health. The CDR3 runs from the conserved cysteine through the conserved F or W. Fields, in order: V gene, D gene, clone size, J gene, CDR3 length, CDR3 protein, CDR3 DNA. D genes are given only for firm matches. Only some rows state a clone size, as once, few, many or a class for expanded clones.

TRBV7-2	TRBD2	-	TRBJ2-1	16	CASSLGLAGVVDEQFF	TGTGCCAGCAGCCTAGGACTAGCGGGAGTTGTAGATGAGCAGTTCTTC
TRBV6-5	-	-	TRBJ1-1	13	CASGPGVNTEAFF	TGTGCCAGCGGGCCAGGGGTGAACACTGAAGCTTTCTTT
TRBV20-1	-	-	TRBJ1-4	13	CSASNPRNEKLFF	TGCAGTGCTAGTAACCCGAGAAATGAAAAACTGTTTTTT
TRBV5-6	-	-	TRBJ1-4	17	CASSLGSTHNTNEKLFF	TGTGCCAGCAGCTTGGGATCTACTCACAACACTAATGAAAAACTGTTTTTT
TRBV3-1/TRBV3-2	-	-	TRBJ1-6	14	CASSIGQQNSPLHF	TGTGCCAGCAGTATCGGACAGCAGAATTCACCCCTCCACTTT
TRBV25-1	TRBD1	-	TRBJ1-2	16	CASSSGTGALNYGYTF	TGTGCCAGCAGCTCCGGGACAGGGGCGTTAAACTATGGCTACACCTTC
TRBV5-6	-	-	TRBJ1-6	19	CASSGTQPGITGVDSPLHF	TGTGCCAGCAGCGGGACTCAACCGGGAATAACCGGCGTGGATTCACCCCTCCACTTT
TRBV30	-	-	TRBJ1-2	11	CAWSVRGGYTF	TGTGCCTGGAGTGTCCGGGGAGGCTACACCTTC
TRBV7-9	TRBD1	-	TRBJ2-7	12	CASSWTGSEQYF	TGTGCCAGCAGTTGGACAGGGAGTGAGCAGTACTTC
TRBV5-5	-	-	TRBJ2-5	14	CASSSLPVQETQYF	TGTGCCAGCAGCTCCCTCCCGGTACAAGAGACCCAGTACTTC
TRBV12-3/TRBV12-4	-	-	TRBJ2-5	11	CASSLSQTQYF	TGTGCCAGCAGTTTATCACAGACCCAGTACTTC
TRBV9	-	-	TRBJ2-3	17	CASSVGRRRSSTDTQYF	TGTGCCAGCAGCGTCGGCCGGCGGAGAAGTAGCACAGATACGCAGTATTTT
TRBV20-1	-	-	TRBJ2-5	11	CSARGGETQYF	TGCAGTGCTAGGGGAGGTGAGACCCAGTACTTC
TRBV12-5	TRBD1	-	TRBJ1-2	15	CASGLEPGQGYGYTF	TGTGCTAGTGGTTTGGAACCGGGACAGGGATATGGCTACACCTTC
TRBV5-1	-	-	TRBJ2-7	14	CASSPGLRGDEQYF	TGCGCCAGCAGCCCCGGACTTCGAGGGGACGAGCAGTACTTC
TRBV27	-	-	TRBJ1-3	14	CASSLGARGNTIYF	TGTGCCAGCAGTTTGGGGGCGCGGGGAAACACCATATATTTT
TRBV15	TRBD1	-	TRBJ2-5	15	CATSRSPDRAETQYF	TGTGCCACCAGCAGATCCCCTGACAGGGCAGAGACCCAGTACTTC
TRBV9	-	-	TRBJ2-3	16	CASSDLGRGSTDTQYF	TGTGCCAGCAGCGACCTTGGACGGGGGTCCACAGATACGCAGTATTTT
TRBV28	TRBD1	-	TRBJ2-7	13	CASSMGQGGEQYF	TGTGCCAGCAGTATGGGACAGGGAGGCGAGCAGTACTTC
TRBV18	-	once	TRBJ2-6	16	CASSPPEISGANVLTF	TGTGCCAGCTCACCACCGGAGATCTCTGGGGCCAACGTCCTGACTTTC
TRBV24-1	TRBD1	-	TRBJ2-3	14	CATSEPTGGDTQYF	TGTGCCACCAGTGAACCGACAGGGGGAGATACGCAGTATTTT
TRBV30	-	-	TRBJ1-2	12	CAWSGKAYGYTF	TGTGCCTGGAGTGGGAAGGCGTATGGCTACACCTTC
TRBV3-1/TRBV3-2	-	-	TRBJ2-5	14	CASSQDHPGETQYF	TGTGCCAGCAGCCAAGATCATCCCGGGGAGACCCAGTACTTC
TRBV2	-	-	TRBJ1-3	15	CASTTPRGEGNTIYF	TGTGCCAGCACCACCCCCCGAGGGGAGGGAAACACCATATATTTT
TRBV4-1	-	-	TRBJ1-5	15	CASSRLGAVNQPQHF	TGCGCCAGCAGCCGTCTCGGGGCAGTCAATCAGCCCCAGCATTTT
TRBV6-5	-	-	TRBJ1-1	15	CASIPRRQGITEAFF	TGTGCCAGCATCCCCCGACGTCAGGGTATTACTGAAGCTTTCTTT
TRBV27	-	-	TRBJ1-4	15	CASSLWPGDNEKLFF	TGTGCCAGCAGTTTATGGCCAGGGGATAATGAAAAACTGTTTTTT
TRBV2	-	-	TRBJ1-4	15	CASSAQGARNEKLFF	TGTGCCAGCAGTGCCCAGGGCGCAAGGAATGAAAAACTGTTTTTT
TRBV5-4	TRBD2	-	TRBJ2-3	18	CASSPRLAGGPSTDTQYF	TGTGCCAGCAGCCCTCGACTAGCGGGAGGCCCTAGCACAGATACGCAGTATTTT
TRBV7-9	TRBD1	few	TRBJ1-6	15	CASTSGDSNNSPLHF	TGTGCCAGCACCTCGGGGGACAGCAATAATTCACCCCTCCACTTT
TRBV3-1/TRBV3-2	-	-	TRBJ1-5	13	CASSQSPNQPQHF	TGTGCCAGCAGCCAGAGTCCGAATCAGCCCCAGCATTTT
TRBV28	-	-	TRBJ2-1	11	CASSFYNEQFF	TGTGCCAGCAGTTTCTACAATGAGCAGTTCTTC
TRBV28	-	-	TRBJ1-5	15	CASSFARGGNQPQHF	TGTGCCAGCAGTTTTGCCAGGGGTGGCAATCAGCCCCAGCATTTT
TRBV11-1	TRBD1	-	TRBJ1-2	14	CASSADRDAYGYTF	TGTGCCAGCAGCGCGGACAGGGACGCCTATGGCTACACCTTC
TRBV6-2/TRBV6-3	-	-	TRBJ2-4	16	CASSKRDGTAKNIQYF	TGTGCCAGCAGTAAAAGGGACGGCACAGCCAAAAACATTCAGTACTTC
TRBV6-6	TRBD1	-	TRBJ2-2	17	CASSPLGGQGNTGELFF	TGTGCCAGCAGTCCACTCGGAGGACAGGGAAACACCGGGGAGCTGTTTTTT
TRBV4-1	TRBD1	once	TRBJ1-5	15	CASSPGQGGGQPQHF	TGCGCCAGCAGCCCCGGACAGGGAGGTGGTCAGCCCCAGCATTTT
TRBV19	-	-	TRBJ2-1	16	CASTSQGRGSYNEQFF	TGTGCCAGTACCTCACAGGGGAGGGGGTCCTACAATGAGCAGTTCTTC
TRBV6-2/TRBV6-3	TRBD2	-	TRBJ2-3	15	CASSHRTSSSNTQYF	TGTGCCAGCAGCCACCGGACTAGCTCTTCGAATACGCAGTATTTT
TRBV9	-	-	TRBJ2-2	15	CASSVGEVWGGELFF	TGTGCCAGCAGCGTAGGTGAAGTATGGGGCGGGGAGCTGTTTTTT
TRBV5-6	-	-	TRBJ2-3	16	CASSLETSSSTDTQYF	TGTGCCAGCAGCTTGGAGACGTCCTCTAGCACAGATACGCAGTATTTT
TRBV3-1/TRBV3-2	-	-	TRBJ2-6	15	CASSQVPSGANVLTF	TGTGCCAGCAGCCAAGTCCCCTCTGGGGCCAACGTCCTGACTTTC
TRBV28	TRBD1	-	TRBJ1-2	15	CASTLSQGPYYGYTF	TGTGCCAGCACTTTGTCACAGGGGCCTTACTATGGCTACACCTTC
TRBV29-1	-	-	TRBJ2-7	13	CSVVGRAGHKQYF	TGCAGCGTGGTGGGGCGGGCCGGACACAAGCAGTACTTC
TRBV18	-	few	TRBJ1-1	14	CASSPIRGETEAFF	TGTGCCAGCTCACCAATAAGGGGAGAAACTGAAGCTTTCTTT
TRBV18	-	-	TRBJ1-1	15	CASSPPGRANTEAFF	TGTGCCAGCTCACCCCCGGGACGGGCGAACACTGAAGCTTTCTTT
TRBV7-2	TRBD1	-	TRBJ1-3	14	CASSLQGAGNTIYF	TGTGCCAGCAGCTTACAGGGGGCTGGAAACACCATATATTTT
TRBV12-3/TRBV12-4	-	-	TRBJ1-2	13	CASSFITNYGYTF	TGTGCCAGCAGTTTTATTACTAACTATGGCTACACCTTC
TRBV6-4	TRBD2	-	TRBJ2-1	13	CASSDSSGGGQFF	TGTGCCAGCAGTGACTCGAGCGGGGGCGGGCAGTTCTTC